These 7 T cell receptor beta chains originate from one sample sequenced in a study of blood T cell repertoires in COVID-19 (dated by TCRdb to about 2020). Libraries came from the immunoSEQ multiplex PCR assay. TCRdb provides this immuneACCESS table in a form limited to in-frame rearrangements. Some clones are lacking; in checked studies, under half of them reflect an unresolved V gene, and why the rest are absent is not known. The sample table contains 200,000 to 250,000 clones; only one count was recorded for about 88% of them. The ten largest clones add up to about 5% of the sample. The specimen was peripheral blood. The source of these receptors is a middle-aged woman with acute or convalescent COVID-19.

The chain couples TRBV6-6 to TRBJ2-1; the D gene is possibly TRBD2 (6 bases). Germline-derived CDR1 and CDR2 are MNHNY and SVGAGI (reference sequence). The CDR3 runs to 14 residues. V was shortened by 5 bases and J by 2 bases, with 10 bases between the two germline ends. The CDR3 DNA follows: TGTGCCAGCAGTGGGGGACTCACCTACAATGAGCAGTTCTTC. Its protein is CASSGGLTYNEQFF.

V and J are TRBV15 and TRBJ1-2, with D possibly being TRBD1 (6 bases). The germline V gene encodes CDR1 LNHNV and CDR2 YYDKDF (reference sequence). Between the trimmed V and J ends, which lost 3 bases and 7 bases, there was a span of 12 bases. The length of the CDR3 is 13 residues. CDR3 in DNA: TGTGCCACCAGCAGCGGCCGGGACACTGGCTACACCTTC. Amino acid sequence: CATSSGRDTGYTF.

The rearrangement joins TRBV10-1 to TRBJ1-1, with a possible D match to TRBD1 (6 bases). Germline V CDR1 and CDR2: WNHNN, SYGVQD (reference sequence). V lost 3 bases, J lost 8 bases, and 13 bases lay in between. This CDR3 spans 13 amino acids. The CDR3 nucleotides read TGCGCCAGCAGTGACCTTCGGACAGAAGAAGCTTTCTTT. It yields the protein CASSDLRTEEAFF.

The chain couples TRBV12-3 or TRBV12-4 to TRBJ1-4, with D hard to call. The V end was cut by 9 bases, the J end by 0 bases, with 8 bases between. This CDR3 comprises 13 residues. CDR3 in amino acids: CASSDPTNEKLFF. In nucleotides, the CDR3 is TGTGCCAGTTCAGATCCAACTAATGAAAAACTGTTTTTT.

This chain uses TRBV3-1 (or the pseudogene TRBV3-2) with TRBJ1-1; tentative D call: TRBD1 (5 bases). The germline gives CDR1 LGHDT, CDR2 YNNKEL (reference sequence). This CDR3 has 15 residues. Trimming took 5 bases from V and 2 from J, leaving 15 bases between them. CDR3 sequence reads: CASSYTWGSNTEAFF. Written as DNA, the CDR3 is TGTGCCAGCAGCTACACATGGGGCAGTAACACTGAAGCTTTCTTT.

This chain connects TRBV27 to TRBJ1-2; 7 nucleotides agree with TRBD1. The length of the CDR3 is 14 residues. After removal of 4 bases from V and 8 bases from J, the junction contained 10 bases not matched to a gene. Germline V lookup: CDR1 MNHEY, CDR2 SMNVEV (reference sequence). The CDR3 nucleotides are TGTGCCAGCAGTTACGACAGGGACGGGAGAGGCTACACCTTC. This encodes CASSYDRDGRGYTF.

This chain's CDR3 is CASSRGYGTGGSPLHF. CDR3 sequence (DNA): TGTGCCAGCAGCCGAGGTTATGGGACAGGGGGCTCCCCCCTCCACTTT. V gene TRBV3-1 (or the pseudogene TRBV3-2) combines with J gene TRBJ1-6, with TRBD1 identical over 12 bases. The CDR3 spans 16 residues. The germline gives CDR1 LGHDT, CDR2 YNNKEL (reference sequence). After removal of 4 bases from V and 13 bases from J, the junction contained 11 bases not matched to a gene.